This T cell receptor beta chain derives from a study of blood T cell repertoires in COVID-19. Repertoires were generated with immunoSEQ multiplex PCR, while TCRdb's copy carries only in-frame clones and drops some. The repertoire holds a few hundred thousand clones, with about 85% as singletons. Germline assignment: CDR1 MDHEN and CDR2 SYDVKM. The CDR3 has 14 residues. The V end was cut by 5 bases, the J end by 4 bases, with 13 bases between. Ages ranged from about 18 to 89 years, with residence in around 24 US areas. Assignments of participants to cohorts depended upon their own reported clinical history.

The source material was PBMCs or T cells enriched from blood (not recorded which). The rearrangement uses TRBV28 and TRBJ2-3; tentative D call: TRBD2 (5 bases). This clonotype was sampled from a woman aged 45-59 years who had been exposed to COVID-19. CDR3 protein: CASSRLSPSDTQYF. The CDR3 nucleotides read TGTGCCAGCAGTCGACTATCCCCTTCAGATACGCAGTATTTT.